This T cell receptor (beta chain) derives from a study of blood T cell repertoires in COVID-19. CDR1 and CDR2 (germline): LGHDT, YNNKEL (reference sequence). V trimming: 0 bases; J trimming: 8 bases; junction bases outside the gene matches: 4. The CDR3 sequence is 14 residues long. Assay: immunoSEQ multiplex PCR; the TCRdb copy retains only in-frame clones and omits some. The profile shows 200,000 to 250,000 clones, 80% to 85% of them singletons. V and J are TRBV3-1 (or the pseudogene TRBV3-2) and TRBJ2-1, with TRBD1 matching over 7 bases. This receptor was taken from a woman younger than 45 who had recovered from COVID-19. Sample: peripheral blood. The CDR3, as DNA: TGTGCCAGCAGCCAAGAACAGGGGCGCCATGAGCAGTTCTTC. It specifies CASSQEQGRHEQFF.